This T cell receptor (beta chain) was recovered during a study of shared clonotypes between healthy human individuals. Authors' analysis steps: ImmunoSEQ supplied junction-only sequences lacking quality scores, so filtering was different. The protocol was immunoSEQ multiplex PCR, while the TCRdb copy is restricted to in-frame clones and leaves out a portion. The DNA was the basis for D and trimming; V, J and clone size are from that table. The table lists around 500,000 clones, 79% of them singletons. In regard to this clone: Antigen: not known.

General study findings and limits: Few donors restricted represented genetic and exposure-history diversity.

The V end was cut by 6 bases, the J end by 3 bases, with 18 bases between. CDR3 length: 16 amino acids. Germline assignment: CDR1 LNHDA and CDR2 SQIVND (reference sequence). The chain couples TRBV19 to TRBJ2-1; tentatively, D is TRBD1 (6 bases). The receptor was isolated from a woman aged 35 to 49 in good health. Some clones in this sample may be carry-over from other donors' samples. Sequenced input: PBMCs. This CDR3 reads CASSPTPGASYNEQFF. The DNA for the CDR3 is TGTGCCAGTAGCCCTACCCCAGGGGCCAGCTACAATGAGCAGTTCTTC.